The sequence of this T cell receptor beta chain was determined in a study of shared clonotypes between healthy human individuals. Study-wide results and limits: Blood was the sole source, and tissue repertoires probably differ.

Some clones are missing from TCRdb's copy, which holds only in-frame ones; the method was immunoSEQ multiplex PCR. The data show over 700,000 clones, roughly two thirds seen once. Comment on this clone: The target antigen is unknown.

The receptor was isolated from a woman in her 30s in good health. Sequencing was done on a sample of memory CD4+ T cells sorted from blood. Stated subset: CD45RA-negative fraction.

CDR3 sequence reads: CASIRSSGRSRRTGELFF. CDR3 sequence (DNA): TGTGCCAGCATCCGGTCTAGCGGGAGGTCTAGAAGGACCGGGGAGCTGTTTTTT. The chain carries TRBV28 and TRBJ2-2; 11 bases are shared with TRBD2. Germline V gene lookup returns CDR1 MDHEN and CDR2 SYDVKM. V lost 7 bases and J lost 5; bases outside the gene matches: 15. The CDR3 is 18 residues long. Looking up the rest from reference TRBV28 and TRBJ2-2 gives the full variable domain: DVKVTQSSRYLVKRTGEKVFLECVQDMDHENMFWYRQDPGLGLRLIYFSYDVKMKEKGDIPEGYSVSREKKERFSLILESASTNQTSMYLCASIRSSGRSRRTGELFFGEGSRLTVL.